This TCR beta chain was retrieved from a study of blood T cell repertoires in COVID-19. In the study overall: PBMCs, B-cell-depleted T cells, or T cells were the source of the cDNA or gDNA that made up the material.

As handled by the study authors: Reference gene primer amplification in the assay estimated nucleated cell counts. The repertoire was sequenced with immunoSEQ multiplex PCR; TCRdb's copy has only in-frame clones and lacks some. V and J calls plus clone size are reproduced from that table; the DNA served to infer D and trimming. The sample holds some 370,000 clones, roughly 89% seen once. Material for sequencing was peripheral blood. This receptor was taken from a man between 18 and 35 years old with active or convalescent COVID-19.

This chain's CDR3 is CASSPGASNTEAFF. The CDR3 nucleotides read TGCGCCAGCAGCCCAGGGGCGTCGAACACTGAAGCTTTCTTT. The V and J genes are TRBV5-1 and TRBJ1-1; D is perhaps TRBD1 (6 bases). Germline V gives CDR1 SGHRS, CDR2 YFSETQ. The V gene lost 4 bases and the J gene lost 1 base, with 11 bases spanning the gap. This CDR3 is 14 amino acids long.